This TCR beta chain is drawn from a study of graft-versus-host responses after intestinal transplantation. Broader study findings: Recipient marrow contained GvH clones, some of which appeared first in ileum or blood. Across patients carrying graft-donor T cell macrochimerism, allografts held high graft-versus-host to host-versus-graft clonal ratios.

The method was immunoSEQ multiplex PCR; TCRdb's version includes in-frame clones alone and lacks a portion of them. The table shows roughly 100,000 clones, with roughly 93% occurring only once. Losses at the gene ends were 5 bases for V and 4 bases for J; bases not matched to a gene: 8. The V gene's germline CDR1 is SGHAT and CDR2 FQNNGV. This CDR3 is built from 15 residues. On this clone itself: The antigen is undetermined.

This chain joins TRBV11-2 and TRBJ1-3, with 7 bases lining up with TRBD1. The material was unstimulated CD8+ T cells sorted from spleen or lymph node cells, obtained before intestinal transplant. This receptor was identified in a human donor who received an intestinal transplant. In DNA form, the CDR3 reads TGTGCCAGCAGCCCCGACAGGGCTACCGGAAACACCATATATTTT. This translates into CASSPDRATGNTIYF. The complete variable domain, with remaining parts taken from reference TRBV11-2 and TRBJ1-3, reads EAGVAQSPRYKIIEKRQSVAFWCNPISGHATLYWYQQILGQGPKLLIQFQNNGVVDDSQLPKDRFSAERLKGVDSTLKIQPAKLEDSAVYLCASSPDRATGNTIYFGEGSWLTVV.